Listed below are T cell receptor beta chains from one sample, sequenced in a study of naive and memory T cell subsets. TCRdb re-called the UMI-ligation and nested PCR reads through MiXCR, storing one row per CDR3 protein. The sample yields just over 80,000 distinct CDR3 sequences, about 9.9% seen once. Sequencing used naive CD8+ T cells from blood. Receptor source: a human donor in good health. Each CDR3 is given with its conserved first and last residue. Clone size is stated in some rows and not others, as once, few, many or a class when expanded.

V gene: TRBV3-1; clone size: many; J gene: TRBJ2-4; CDR3 protein: CASSQKAIRRTSKNIQYF
V gene: TRBV6-5; clone size: many; J gene: TRBJ2-7; CDR3 protein: CASSYGQGAEQYF
V gene: TRBV15; clone size: few; J gene: TRBJ2-5; CDR3 protein: CATSREFEETQYF
V gene: TRBV10-2; clone size: many; J gene: TRBJ2-5; CDR3 protein: CASPPGDGEETQYF
V gene: TRBV7-2; clone size: few; J gene: TRBJ2-1; CDR3 protein: CASSFTDSYNEQFF
V gene: TRBV12-3/TRBV12-4; clone size: many; J gene: TRBJ2-7; CDR3 protein: CASTTPPDYEQYF
V gene: TRBV7-8; clone size: NA; J gene: TRBJ2-1; CDR3 protein: CASSSKRQGSWGNEQFF
V gene: TRBV6-6; clone size: few; J gene: TRBJ2-1; CDR3 protein: CASSQAGGGGGYWNEQFF
V gene: TRBV29-1; clone size: few; J gene: TRBJ2-1; CDR3 protein: CSITGGSPFNYADEQFF
V gene: TRBV6-5; clone size: many; J gene: TRBJ2-7; CDR3 protein: CASSYEEQYF